The TCR beta chain under discussion was sequenced for a study of shared clonotypes between healthy human individuals. Data came from immunoSEQ multiplex PCR; TCRdb stores just in-frame clones and leaves some out. The sample holds about 2.3 million clones; under 95% are singletons and the top ten take 0.3% to 0.4%. As concerns this clone: Its antigen is still unknown.

This CDR3 is 14 amino acids long. V gave up 5 bases and J gave up 3 bases, with 13 bases separating them. The V gene's germline CDR1 is LNHDA and CDR2 SQIVND (reference sequence). Findings of the study overall: Memory subsets generally showed lower estimated richness than naive subsets.

Partitioning of CD4+ cells yielded a CD45RA+ naive subset and a CD45RA-negative memory subset. The chain joins TRBV19 to TRBJ1-2, with D maybe TRBD1 (5 bases). Sequenced material: naive CD4+ T cells from PBMCs. Subset defined: CD45RA+ positively selected. The receptor's source is a man between 18 and 29 years old in good health. Some clones in this sample may be carry-over from other donors' samples. CDR3 sequence: CASSLIVGDYGYTF. In nucleotides, the CDR3 is TGTGCCAGTAGTCTGATTGTGGGGGACTATGGCTACACCTTC.